This TCR beta chain was observed in a study of identical twins (dated by TCRdb to the mid-2010s). Describing the broader study: The study deep-sequenced TCR alpha and beta repertoires from monozygotic twins, unrelated adults of various ages and cord blood to test whether fetal clonotypes persist. Replicate twin experiments were performed at different times using different library preparation protocols to rule out contamination.

Every donor was a healthy Caucasian. Three pairs of female monozygotic twins, all aged roughly 18 to 29 years, made up the twin cohort. CD4+ and CD8+ T cell populations were isolated with positive isolation kits from Invitrogen. Sequences MNHEY (CDR1) and SVGAGI (CDR2) are obtained from the germline V gene. The CDR3, from cysteine to phenylalanine, totals 14 residues. Only the CDR3 DNA is retained, 42 bases long and in frame from the first base. Trimming takes 2 bases off V and 5 bases off J; junction bases not matched to a gene: 2. Library creation used 5' RACE. Sequencing was performed on an Illumina HiSeq 2000. A universal primer binding site was introduced by template switching, and a unique molecular identifier was present in the final cDNA, enabling accurate counting of TCR cDNA molecules. Specific primers in the conserved constant-segment region were used to synthesize first-strand cDNA for the TCR alpha and beta chains. To control for contamination, each cDNA library was double barcoded with a SMART-Mk sample barcode plus Illumina barcodes. Two successive PCR steps introduced TruSeq adapter sequences along with Illumina sample barcodes. Sequencing of the TCR alpha and beta cDNA libraries was done on the Illumina HiSeq platform using custom primers. On the study's bioinformatics: MiGEC was used to process raw reads and extract unique molecular identifiers, and MiXCR was used to find CDR3 positions. Recombination models were inferred per individual with the repgenHMM and IGoR tools using an EM algorithm. Shared clonotypes were analyzed with the tcR package in R, and sharing was normalized by the product of cloneset sizes. To study raw recombination without the effects of thymic and clonal selection, out-of-frame nonproductive sequences were analyzed. Using fastp trimming at Q25 and MiXCR clonotype assembly, TCRdb reanalyzed the public sequencing data and kept in-frame beta chains. Entries that share a CDR3 protein sequence are merged under the most common genes and DNA. V and J calls and clone size were set by TCRdb, not the authors. This sample holds about 530,000 distinct CDR3 sequences; around 24% were observed only once. The ten largest clonotypes hold around 0.48% of the sample.

Broader findings and caveats from the paper: In beta out-of-frame sequences, excess twin sharing was weaker, because having fewer shared sequences lowered the signal-to-noise ratio. Fewer insertions were carried by abundant cord blood beta clonotypes; a weaker similar trend was observed in young adult naive repertoires, while no such trend was observed in memory repertoires. Compared with coincidental sharing between unrelated individuals, out-of-frame TCR alpha sequences shared between twins had an excess of sequences with low generation probability. Zero-insertion analyses could be partly confounded by invariant T cells such as MAIT and iNKT, although diverse VJ usage argued against such confounding for most clonotypes. Because the same donors could not be followed over many years, the conclusions relied on cross-sectional statistical analysis. Recombination models systematically underestimated out-of-frame TCR alpha sharing in monozygotic twins but agreed with sharing between unrelated individuals.

Of note for this clonotype: Its cognate antigen has yet to be identified. Within one base of it there is no much larger clone, and no base qualities were kept.

Another study also made use of these data, one on yellow fever vaccine responses in identical twins. Reported in the second study: The T cell response to vaccination in identical twins was reported by the authors to appear partly convergent and partly personalized. Focusing on identical twins, the study followed the T cell clones that responded to the vaccine, and did so with precision.

Sequenced input: CD4+ T cells sorted from blood. This receptor was identified in a woman aged 18-35 years in good health. This receptor chain uses TRBV6-5 and TRBJ1-4, with 7 bases in between that match TRBD1. The CDR3 has the sequence CASSYRGQNEKLFF. Here is the DNA: TGTGCCAGCAGTTACCGGGGACAGAATGAAAAACTGTTTTTT.